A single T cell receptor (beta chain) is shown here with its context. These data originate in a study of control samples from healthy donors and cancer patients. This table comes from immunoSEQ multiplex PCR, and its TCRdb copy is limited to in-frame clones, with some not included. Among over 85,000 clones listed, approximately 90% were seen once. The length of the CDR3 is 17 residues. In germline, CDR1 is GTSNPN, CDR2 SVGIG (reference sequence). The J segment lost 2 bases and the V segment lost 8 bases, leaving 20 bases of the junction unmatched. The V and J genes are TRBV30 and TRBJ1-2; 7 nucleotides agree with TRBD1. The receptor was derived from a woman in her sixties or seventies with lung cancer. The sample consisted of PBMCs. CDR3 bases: TGTGCCCGGCGGCCCCGGGACAGCTCACACGGAAACTATGGCTACACCTTC. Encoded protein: CARRPRDSSHGNYGYTF.